Described below is a single TCR beta chain sequence and its context. This sample is part of a study of blood T cell repertoires in COVID-19. Study context: Some COVID-19 samples were acute and others convalescent; all came from the United States, Italy and Spain. Sample material is recorded as cDNA or gDNA derived from T cells, B-cell-depleted T cells, or PBMCs.

The CDR3 sequence is 14 residues long. TCRdb's copy holds only in-frame clones and misses some; the assay was immunoSEQ multiplex PCR. The repertoire has approximately 140,000 clones, about four fifths of them found once; the top ten carry approximately 17%. The chain joins TRBV21-1 to TRBJ1-5. TRBV21-1 is given as a pseudogene. The sequenced sample was peripheral blood. The clonotype originates from a woman at least 80 years old with acute or convalescent COVID-19. CDR3 in amino acids: CASSKGGSNQPQHF. The CDR3 DNA reads as TGTGCCAGCAGCAAAGGAGGAAGCAATCAGCCCCAGCATTTT.